The 32 T cell receptor beta chains below were found in one sample sequenced in a study of shared clonotypes between healthy human individuals. The table came from immunoSEQ multiplex PCR; TCRdb's copy has only in-frame clones and leaves some out. Of some 2.3 million clones in the sample, just over 90% were seen once. The sequencing input was naive CD4+ T cells from PBMCs. Subset described: CD45RA+ positively selected. The receptors come from a man younger than 30 in good health. Some clones in this sample may be carry-over from other donors' samples.

This clone showed up just once. V gene TRBV18 combines with J gene TRBJ2-7; a possible D gene is TRBD1 (7 bases). The CDR3 length is 14 residues. CDR1 is KGHSH and CDR2 is LQKENI in the germline V gene. The V gene lost 3 bases and the J gene lost 4 bases, with 13 bases spanning the gap. The CDR3 nucleotides read TGTGCCAGCTCACCCCAGGGGGGAGAATACGAGCAGTACTTC. It translates to CASSPQGGEYEQYF.

This clone is a singleton in its sample. The chain is built from TRBV6-1 and TRBJ2-5; D perhaps matches TRBD2 (5 bases). This CDR3 is built from 15 residues. From germline, CDR1 is MNHNS and CDR2 SASEGT. V was pared by 7 bases and J by 6 bases, with 21 bases between. CDR3 loop: CASKPTRMEVQTQYF. The CDR3 DNA follows: TGTGCCAGCAAACCCACGAGGATGGAGGTGCAGACCCAGTACTTC.

V gene TRBV19 combines with J gene TRBJ2-7; D perhaps matches TRBD1 (6 bases). Germline assignment: CDR1 LNHDA and CDR2 SQIVND (reference sequence). This CDR3 is built from 14 residues. Trimming removed 6 bases from V and 3 bases from J, with 15 bases in between. CDR3 loop: CASRETGSGYEQYF. CDR3 nucleotides: TGTGCCAGTAGGGAGACAGGATCAGGCTACGAGCAGTACTTC.

The rearrangement links TRBV12-5 to TRBJ2-1; no clear D. Germline-derived CDR1 and CDR2 are LGHNT and FRNRAP. CDR3 size: 12 residues. V lost 3 bases to trimming and J lost 4 bases, with 4 bases between them. The CDR3 is CASGFKYNEQFF. DNA of the CDR3: TGTGCTAGTGGTTTCAAGTACAATGAGCAGTTCTTC.

The chain joins TRBV5-1 to TRBJ2-7; D unclear. This CDR3 comprises 14 residues. V was trimmed by 1 base and J by 6 bases, leaving 14 bases between them. Germline values: CDR1 SGHRS, CDR2 YFSETQ. The chain's CDR3 is CASSLIDPTVEQYF. The DNA of the CDR3 is TGCGCCAGCAGCTTGATTGACCCGACGGTCGAGCAGTACTTC.

The chain couples TRBV4-2 to TRBJ2-1, with 16 positions matching TRBD2. From germline, CDR1 is LGHNA and CDR2 YNFKEQ. V was pared by 3 bases and J by 7 bases, with 9 bases of the junction left unmatched. CDR3 size: 18 residues. The CDR3 reads CASSQPGLAGGPWNEQFF. The CDR3 bases are TGTGCCAGCAGCCAGCCGGGACTAGCGGGAGGGCCTTGGAATGAGCAGTTCTTC.

The chain combines TRBV19 with TRBJ2-5, with 7 bases matching TRBD2. The germline CDR1 and CDR2 sequences are LNHDA and SQIVND (reference sequence). V gave up 9 bases and J gave up 2 bases; unmatched junction bases: 12. CDR3 length equals 15 residues. DNA for the CDR3: TGTGCCAGCAGAAGCCGGGGGAGGGTGCAAGAGACCCAGTACTTC. Translation: CASRSRGRVQETQYF.

The V call is TRBV6-6, the J call TRBJ1-4; 8 bases agree with TRBD1. V shed 5 bases and J 5 bases; nucleotides not matched to a gene: 4. Germline loops: CDR1 MNHNY, CDR2 SVGAGI (reference sequence). The length of the CDR3 is 14 residues. The CDR3 here is CASSKGQANEKLFF. The DNA for the CDR3 is TGTGCCAGCAGTAAGGGACAGGCCAATGAAAAACTGTTTTTT.

The rearrangement links TRBV2 to TRBJ1-5, with D possibly being TRBD1 (5 bases). Germline assignment: CDR1 SNHLY and CDR2 FYNNEI. V lost 5 bases, J lost 4 bases, and 12 bases lay in between. The length of the CDR3 is 14 residues. CDR3 bases: TGTGCCAGCAGTCTCCTAGGGGCGAATCAGCCCCAGCATTTT. Protein sequence: CASSLLGANQPQHF. Based on the CDR3 plus reference TRBV2 and TRBJ1-5, the full variable domain is EPEVTQTPSHQVTQMGQEVILRCVPISNHLYFYWYRQILGQKVEFLVSFYNNEISEKSEIFDDQFSVERPDGSNFTLKIRSTKLEDSAMYFCASSLLGANQPQHFGDGTRLSIL.

The chain employs TRBV29-1 and TRBJ2-3; 9 nucleotides line up with TRBD2. The germline V gene encodes CDR1 SQVTM and CDR2 ANQGSEA. The length of the CDR3 is 14 residues. With 6 bases clipped from V and 4 bases from J, the junction kept 8 bases outside the gene matches. DNA of the CDR3: TGCAGCGTGATTAGCGGGAGTGTGCCAGATACGCAGTATTTT. Protein product: CSVISGSVPDTQYF.

The rearrangement links TRBV29-1 to TRBJ2-1; the match to TRBD2 covers 15 bases. The CDR3 totals 17 residues. Per germline, CDR1 SQVTM and CDR2 ANQGSEA. With 5 bases clipped from V and 0 bases from J, the junction kept 5 bases outside the gene matches. In DNA, the CDR3 is TGCAGCGTTTTGGGACTAGCGGGAGGCAGCTCCTACAATGAGCAGTTCTTC. This encodes CSVLGLAGGSSYNEQFF.

The rearrangement uses TRBV7-2 and TRBJ2-7; D ambiguous. The ends were cut back, 6 bases at V and 2 bases at J, with 20 bases in the middle. This CDR3 comprises 16 residues. CDR1 and CDR2 from the germline V gene are SGHTA and FQGNSA. Here the CDR3 reads CASSPSPADTPYEQYF. The CDR3, as DNA: TGTGCCAGCAGTCCCAGCCCCGCAGATACTCCCTACGAGCAGTACTTC.

The chain is built from TRBV10-3 and TRBJ2-7; D gene uncertain. V lost 3 bases to trimming and J lost 0 bases, with 12 bases between them. Per germline, CDR1 ENHRY and CDR2 SYGVKD. This CDR3 spans 15 amino acids. The CDR3 DNA sequence: TGTGCCATCAGTGATAGGACGCTGGCCTCCTACGAGCAGTACTTC. Translation: CAISDRTLASYEQYF.

The chain links TRBV14 to TRBJ1-2, with D possibly matching TRBD1 (6 bases). The CDR3 runs to 14 residues. Germline CDR1 and CDR2: SGHDN and FVKESK. V gave up 4 bases and J gave up 0 bases, with 9 bases separating them. Written as DNA, the CDR3 is TGTGCCAGCAGCCCATGGACAGCTAACTATGGCTACACCTTC. Protein product: CASSPWTANYGYTF.

The V call is TRBV9, the J call TRBJ2-1; 7 positions match TRBD2. The CDR3 runs 15 residues. Trimming at V came to 3 bases and at J to 3 bases, leaving 6 bases not matched to a gene. Germline V gene data show CDR1 as SGDLS and CDR2 as YYNGEE. The CDR3 spells CASSAIKRDYNEQFF. CDR3 DNA sequence: TGTGCCAGCAGCGCAATCAAGCGGGACTACAATGAGCAGTTCTTC. Looking up the rest from reference TRBV9 and TRBJ2-1 gives the full variable domain: DSGVTQTPKHLITATGQRVTLRCSPRSGDLSVYWYQQSLDQGLQFLIQYYNGEERAKGNILERFSAQQFPDLHSELNLSSLELGDSALYFCASSAIKRDYNEQFFGPGTRLTVL.

The chain recombines TRBV28 with TRBJ2-2, with a tentative D call TRBD2 (6 bases). The CDR3 covers 12 residues. Germline V gives CDR1 MDHEN, CDR2 SYDVKM. Trimming took 10 bases from V and 6 from J, leaving 12 bases between them. As DNA, the CDR3 is TGTGCCACCTTAGGAGGGCCCGGGGAGCTGTTTTTT. Translation gives CATLGGPGELFF.

The chain couples TRBV28 to TRBJ1-5, with D uncertain. Trimming removed 5 bases from V and 4 bases from J, with 9 bases in between. CDR1 is MDHEN and CDR2 is SYDVKM in the germline V gene. CDR3 size: 13 residues. CDR3 sequence reads: CASSKGWNQPQHF. DNA of the CDR3: TGTGCCAGCAGTAAAGGGTGGAATCAGCCCCAGCATTTT.

The J gene is TRBJ1-1, the V gene TRBV6-5; D unresolved. The V gene lost 1 base and the J gene lost 1 base, with 10 bases spanning the gap. Germline values: CDR1 MNHEY, CDR2 SVGAGI. The CDR3 extends over 15 amino acids. CDR3 protein: CASSYYQARNTEAFF. The CDR3 nucleotides are TGTGCCAGCAGTTACTACCAGGCCAGGAACACTGAAGCTTTCTTT.

This chain connects TRBV7-9 to TRBJ2-7; D is possibly TRBD1 (5 bases). The CDR3 totals 11 residues. The germline gives CDR1 SEHNR, CDR2 FQNEAQ (reference sequence). Trimming pared 6 bases from V and 6 bases from J, leaving 9 bases between. CDR3 loop: CASRAGPEQYF. CDR3 sequence (DNA): TGTGCCAGCAGAGCAGGGCCCGAGCAGTACTTC.

This clone came up once. This sequence joins TRBV21-1 and TRBJ1-2. TRBV21-1 is flagged as a pseudogene. The CDR3 has 14 residues. CDR3 nucleotides: TGTGCCAGCAGCAAAGTTTACGGACTCTCCGGCTACACCTTC. Its translation is CASSKVYGLSGYTF.

The rearrangement uses TRBV27 and TRBJ2-4; the D gene is possibly TRBD1 (6 bases). V was pared by 6 bases and J by 5 bases, with 11 bases between. CDR3 length equals 13 residues. The V gene's germline CDR1 is MNHEY and CDR2 SMNVEV (reference sequence). The CDR3 spells CASSVTGQNIQYF. In DNA, the CDR3 is TGTGCCAGCAGCGTGACAGGACAAAACATTCAGTACTTC.

This clone appeared once. This chain joins TRBV30 and TRBJ1-4, with D hard to call. V lost 3 bases and J lost 5, with 13 bases in between. Germline lookup yields CDR1 GTSNPN and CDR2 SVGIG (reference sequence). The CDR3 length is 14 residues. CDR3 in amino acids: CAWSGTRENEKLFF. The CDR3 DNA follows: TGTGCCTGGAGCGGAACTAGGGAGAATGAAAAACTGTTTTTT.

CDR3 amino acids: CASTLPATNEKLFF. The CDR3 region has the DNA TGTGCCAGCACCTTGCCTGCAACTAATGAAAAACTGTTTTTT. The J gene is TRBJ1-4, the V gene TRBV6-5; no firm D call. The CDR3 length is 14 residues. V lost 7 bases and J lost 0, with 9 bases in between. Germline V lookup: CDR1 MNHEY, CDR2 SVGAGI.

The V gene is TRBV5-8, the J gene TRBJ1-2; D is possibly TRBD1 (5 bases). Germline V lookup: CDR1 SGHTS, CDR2 YDEGEE. There are 11 residues in the CDR3. Trimming removed 1 base at V and 8 bases at J, with 6 bases between. The CDR3 loop is CASSLRQGYTF. The CDR3 nucleotides are TGTGCCAGCAGCTTGAGACAGGGCTACACCTTC.

Regarding this clone: The identical CDR3 is also encoded by other nucleotide sequences in the sample. The DNA for the CDR3 is TGTGCCAGCAGCTTGGGGGTAGGTGGGTACGAGCAGTACTTC. Protein: CASSLGVGGYEQYF. The chain carries TRBV5-4 and TRBJ2-7, with D uncertain. CDR3 length: 14 residues. The germline V and J ends were trimmed by 0 bases and 4 bases, with 11 bases remaining between them. The V gene's germline CDR1 is SGHNT and CDR2 YYREEE (reference sequence).

The J gene is TRBJ2-7, the V gene TRBV27, with D perhaps given as TRBD1 or TRBD2 (5 bases each). This CDR3 has 14 residues. CDR1 is MNHEY and CDR2 is SMNVEV in the germline V gene (reference sequence). The V and J ends lost 5 bases and 0 bases respectively, with 11 bases between them. In DNA form, the CDR3 reads TGTGCCAGCAGTCCCCGGGACCACTCCTACGAGCAGTACTTC. Translated, it gives CASSPRDHSYEQYF.

This clone has only one observation. This same CDR3 is encoded by further DNA sequences in the sample. The chain is built from TRBV6-6 and TRBJ1-2; 7 nucleotides align to TRBD1. This CDR3 is built from 13 residues. The V and J ends lost 5 bases and 3 bases, in that order; junction bases with no gene match: 3. CDR1 is MNHNY and CDR2 is SVGAGI in the germline V gene (reference sequence). CDR3 in DNA: TGTGCCAGCAGTAGGGGGCAGGACTATGGCTACACCTTC. This translates into CASSRGQDYGYTF.

For this clone: This specimen includes other DNA sequences encoding the same CDR3. This rearrangement joins TRBV28 to TRBJ2-5, with TRBD2 matching over 9 bases. The CDR3 covers 13 residues. Germline loops: CDR1 MDHEN, CDR2 SYDVKM. The J segment lost 5 bases and the V segment lost 5 bases, leaving 3 bases of the junction unmatched. The CDR3 loop is CASSLAGRETQYF. CDR3 coding DNA: TGTGCCAGCAGTCTAGCGGGACGCGAGACCCAGTACTTC.

The rearrangement joins TRBV6-5 to TRBJ1-3, with TRBD1 identical over 7 bases. V shed 4 bases and J 0 bases; nucleotides not matched to a gene: 6. The CDR3 is 16 amino acids. CDR1 MNHEY and CDR2 SVGAGI come from the germline V gene. In DNA form, the CDR3 reads TGTGCCAGCAGTTTTAAAGGGGGCTTCTCTGGAAACACCATATATTTT. As protein: CASSFKGGFSGNTIYF.

The chain is built from TRBV28 and TRBJ1-1; TRBD1 is a possible D gene (5 bases). CDR1 is MDHEN and CDR2 is SYDVKM in the germline V gene. CDR3 length equals 11 residues. V dropped 4 bases and J dropped 11 bases, with 11 bases sitting between them. CDR3 DNA sequence: TGTGCCAGCAGTTCCAGGGTCGGGGCTTTCTTT. Encoded protein: CASSSRVGAFF.

This clone has only one observation. The chain uses TRBV5-4 and TRBJ1-6, with 8 bases that match TRBD1. Per germline, CDR1 SGHNT and CDR2 YYREEE (reference sequence). The V gene end was trimmed by 3 bases and the J gene end by 7 bases; junction bases not matched to a gene: 3. CDR3 length equals 14 residues. CDR3 in DNA: TGTGCCAGCAGCTCCAGGGGGCGAAATTCACCCCTCCACTTT. This encodes CASSSRGRNSPLHF.

DNA for the CDR3: TGTGCCAGCAGCGTAGACGGGGCTAGCTACGAGCAGTACTTC. Translating it yields CASSVDGASYEQYF. This rearrangement joins TRBV9 to TRBJ2-7; D might be TRBD1 or TRBD2, each matching 5 bases. Between the trimmed V and J ends, which lost 0 bases and 3 bases, there was a span of 10 bases. The V gene's germline CDR1 is SGDLS and CDR2 YYNGEE. This CDR3 is 14 amino acids long.